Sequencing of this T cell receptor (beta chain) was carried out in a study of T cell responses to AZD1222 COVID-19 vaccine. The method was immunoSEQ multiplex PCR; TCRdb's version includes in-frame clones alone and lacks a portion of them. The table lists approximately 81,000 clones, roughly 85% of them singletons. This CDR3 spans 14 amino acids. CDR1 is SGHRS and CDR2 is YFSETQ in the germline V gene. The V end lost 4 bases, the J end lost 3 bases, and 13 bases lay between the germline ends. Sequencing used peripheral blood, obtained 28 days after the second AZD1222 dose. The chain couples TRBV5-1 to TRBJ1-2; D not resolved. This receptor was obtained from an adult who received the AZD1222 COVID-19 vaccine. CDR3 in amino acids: CASSPLGRDYGYTF. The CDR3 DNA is TGCGCCAGCAGCCCCCTGGGGAGGGACTATGGCTACACCTTC. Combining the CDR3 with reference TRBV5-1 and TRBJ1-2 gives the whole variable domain KAGVTQTPRYLIKTRGQQVTLSCSPISGHRSVSWYQQTPGQGLQFLFEYFSETQRNKGNFPGRFSGRQFSNSRSEMNVSTLELGDSALYLCASSPLGRDYGYTFGSGTRLTVV.